This T cell receptor (beta chain) was identified in a study of blood T cell repertoires in COVID-19. Whole-study context: In each case, the material was cDNA or gDNA derived from T cells, B-cell-depleted T cells, or PBMCs.

Authors' processing steps: Nucleated cell counts were estimated from reference gene primer amplification. The data were produced by immunoSEQ multiplex PCR, yet TCRdb's version contains in-frame clones alone and is incomplete. Clone size and V and J calls were adopted from that table, with D and trimming inferred from the DNA. The data show about 250,000 clones, with about 87% seen just once and approximately 3% held by the top ten. Cohorts were based on clinical histories the participants reported. The CDR3 has 13 residues. The ends lost 5 bases at V and 2 bases at J; junction bases unmatched: 3. Germline values: CDR1 SNHLY, CDR2 FYNNEI.

The rearrangement joins TRBV2 to TRBJ2-7, with 7 bases identical to TRBD2. The TCR sequence derives from a woman in her forties or fifties who had recovered from COVID-19. The sample taken for sequencing was PBMCs or T cells enriched from blood (not recorded which). In DNA, the CDR3 is TGTGCCAGCAGTTTTAGCGGGCCCTACGAGCAGTACTTC. This sequence encodes CASSFSGPYEQYF.